This T cell receptor beta chain was sequenced in a study of T cell responses to AZD1222 COVID-19 vaccine. There are 16 residues in the CDR3. Between the trimmed V and J ends, which lost 1 base and 3 bases, there was a span of 14 bases. The germline gives CDR1 SGHRS, CDR2 YFSETQ. The data were produced by immunoSEQ multiplex PCR, yet TCRdb's version contains in-frame clones alone and is incomplete. The data show some 84,000 clones, with 86% seen just once and about 7.7% held by the top ten. V and J are TRBV5-1 and TRBJ2-1; D might be TRBD1 or TRBD2, each matching 6 bases. The sequence was collected from an adult in good health. The sequencing here drew on peripheral blood, taken on day 0 of AZD1222 vaccination. Here the CDR3 reads CASSLNGGHLYNEQFF. CDR3 DNA: TGCGCCAGCAGCTTGAACGGGGGCCACCTCTACAATGAGCAGTTCTTC.